This T cell receptor beta chain stems from a study of CD8 T cells in ankylosing spondylitis. Findings and caveats of the study: Seemingly distinctive of ankylosing spondylitis blood was a TCR beta motif formed by eight highly homologous variants.

MiXCR, run by TCRdb on the 5' RACE reads, gives a single entry per CDR3 protein. This sample yields over 150,000 distinct CDR3 sequences, of which 10% to 15% are seen a single time; 15% to 20% belongs to the top ten. Trimming took 1 base from V and 5 from J, leaving 14 bases between them. The CDR3 sequence is 16 residues long. Germline-derived CDR1 and CDR2 are SGHTA and FQGNSA. Points on this clonotype: Its antigen is still unknown.

The chain links TRBV7-2 to TRBJ1-4, with D perhaps matching TRBD1 (5 bases). The origin of this receptor is a male donor with ankylosing spondylitis or in good health (not recorded which). The sample was blood, either unsorted or a sorted T cell fraction (not recorded which). The CDR3 nucleotides read TGTGCCAGCAGCTTAGTAAGCGGGACGCACAATGAAAAACTGTTTTTT. Amino acid sequence: CASSLVSGTHNEKLFF.